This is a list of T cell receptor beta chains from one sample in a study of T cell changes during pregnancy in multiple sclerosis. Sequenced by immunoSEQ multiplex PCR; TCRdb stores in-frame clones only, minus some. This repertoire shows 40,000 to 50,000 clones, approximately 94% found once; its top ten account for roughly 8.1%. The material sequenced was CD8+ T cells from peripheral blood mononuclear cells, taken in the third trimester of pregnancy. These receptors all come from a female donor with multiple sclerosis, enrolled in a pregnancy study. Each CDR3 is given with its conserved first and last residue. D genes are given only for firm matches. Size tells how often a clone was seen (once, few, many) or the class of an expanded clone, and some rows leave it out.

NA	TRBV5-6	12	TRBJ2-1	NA	CASSLAGLEQFF	TGTGCCAGCAGCTTGGCGGGACTTGAGCAGTTCTTC
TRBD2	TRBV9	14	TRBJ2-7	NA	CASSSAGGSYEQYF	TGTGCCAGCAGCTCAGCGGGAGGGTCCTACGAGCAGTACTTC
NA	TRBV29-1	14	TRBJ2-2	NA	CSVPAGGDTGELFF	TGCAGCGTTCCAGCGGGCGGGGACACCGGGGAGCTGTTTTTT
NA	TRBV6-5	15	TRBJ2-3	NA	CASSYTRLEGDTQYF	TGTGCCAGCAGTTACACTCGACTAGAGGGGGATACGCAGTATTTT
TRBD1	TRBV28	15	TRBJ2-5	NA	CASSRTGGGTETQYF	TGTGCCAGCAGTCGGACAGGGGGAGGGACGGAGACCCAGTACTTC
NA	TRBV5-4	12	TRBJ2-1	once	CASTLGGDEQFF	TGTGCCAGCACCCTCGGGGGAGATGAGCAGTTCTTC
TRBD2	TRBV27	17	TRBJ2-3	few	CASSSPKAGGGTDTQYF	TGTGCCAGCAGTTCCCCAAAAGCGGGAGGGGGTACAGATACGCAGTATTTT
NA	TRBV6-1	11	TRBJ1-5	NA	CATEGIEPQHF	TGTGCCACGGAGGGTATTGAGCCCCAGCATTTT
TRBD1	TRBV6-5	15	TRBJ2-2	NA	CASSLQGENTGELFF	TGTGCCAGCAGTCTTCAGGGGGAAAACACCGGGGAGCTGTTTTTT
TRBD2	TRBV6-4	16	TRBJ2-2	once	CASSDSPGGTTGELFF	TGTGCCAGCAGTGACTCTCCGGGGGGGACCACCGGGGAGCTGTTTTTT
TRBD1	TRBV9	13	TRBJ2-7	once	CASSRDSSYEQYF	TGTGCCAGCAGCCGGGACAGTTCCTACGAGCAGTACTTC
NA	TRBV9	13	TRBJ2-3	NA	CASSSGRTDTQYF	TGTGCCAGCTCTAGTGGTAGGACAGATACGCAGTATTTT
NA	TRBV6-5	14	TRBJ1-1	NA	CASSYSTGNTEAFF	TGTGCCAGCAGTTACTCCACAGGGAACACTGAAGCTTTCTTT
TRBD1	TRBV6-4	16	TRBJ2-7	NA	CASSVGQGRISYEQYF	TGTGCCAGCAGTGTCGGACAGGGGCGTATTTCCTACGAGCAGTACTTC
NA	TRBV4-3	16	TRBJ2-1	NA	CASSQARQDAPHEQFF	TGCGCCAGCAGCCAAGCGAGACAGGATGCCCCCCATGAGCAGTTCTTC
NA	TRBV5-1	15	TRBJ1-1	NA	CASSLAGQPSTEAFF	TGCGCCAGCAGCTTGGCCGGACAGCCTAGCACTGAAGCTTTCTTT
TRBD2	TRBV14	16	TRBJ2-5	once	CASSPLGLAGVETQYF	TGTGCCAGCAGCCCCCTGGGCCTAGCGGGAGTGGAGACCCAGTACTTC
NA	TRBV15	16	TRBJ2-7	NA	CATSRDRGLGDYEQYF	TGTGCCACCAGCAGGGACCGAGGGCTAGGAGACTACGAGCAGTACTTC